This T cell receptor (beta chain) was retrieved from a study of blood T cell repertoires in COVID-19 (dated by TCRdb to about 2020). About the full investigation: Collaborator samples came from the United States, Italy and Spain and covered acute and convalescent phases of COVID-19. The material from the prospective study consisted of cDNA or gDNA derived from T cells, B-cell-depleted T cells, or PBMCs. A de-identified subject ID, COVID-19 status, age in years and sex were almost always included in the sample metadata. Subjects who had been exposed to COVID-19, were actively infected with it, or had recovered from it provided the deeply sampled blood TCRbeta repertoires that made up the dataset. Where available, HLA class I and class II types were taken from metadata supplied by the sample provider and were not determined by assay-based typing. Samples were obtained from the ongoing ImmuneRACE study (first 160 participants) and from about 1,300 subjects provided by 6 global collaborators. A freely available public database, intended as a resource for researchers studying the immune response to SARS-CoV-2, is where the repertoires were released.

The collaborating institutions used their own protocols to collect whole blood in K2EDTA tubes. For TCRbeta analysis, collaborators shipped samples in one of three forms: frozen whole blood, isolated PBMCs, or DNA extracted from either of those sample types. Worth noting for this clone: Its cognate antigen has yet to be identified. Qualities for individual bases were not recorded, and no much larger clone is one base off.

From a lookup of the germline V gene, CDR1 and CDR2 are SNHLY and FYNNEI. V and J are trimmed by 10 bases and 3 bases, and the gene matches miss 11 bases of the junction. Including the terminal cysteine and phenylalanine, the CDR3 comprises 14 residues. Kept here is only the CDR3 DNA, which spans 42 bases and is read in frame from base 1. TCRbeta CDR3 regions were amplified from genomic DNA using the immunoSEQ Assay, a bias-controlled multiplex PCR. The source study handled its data this way. The number of nucleated cells in each sample was estimated from the amplification of reference gene primers within the assay. Sequence reads were collapsed and filtered to measure the absolute abundance of every unique TCRbeta CDR3 rearrangement. Productive Simpson clonality was computed per sample as the square root of Simpson's diversity index over productive rearrangements. TCRdb stores this immuneACCESS table with in-frame sequences only. Part of the clones is absent; in the studies checked, under half of the shortfall reflects unresolved V genes, and no reason is known for the rest. The D gene and trimming were derived from the DNA, and the V and J assignments and clone size from that table. The sample has more than 150,000 clones on record, more than 65% of them singletons. Approximately 14% of the sample is held by the ten biggest clonotypes.

What the study reported, not specific to this receptor: The amount of clinical and demographic metadata varied by source and participant and was provided uncurated.

The chain joins TRBV2 to TRBJ1-1; the junction holds 7 bases that match TRBD1. The sample was peripheral blood. The source is a woman older than 75 with acute or convalescent COVID-19. The nucleotides are TGTGCCACCGGAACAGGGGAGATGCACACTGAAGCTTTCTTT. It specifies CATGTGEMHTEAFF.